This T cell receptor beta chain came from a study of OX40 agonist ivuxolimab in advanced cancers. Study-level information: Anti-PD-1, anti-PD-L1 or anti-CTLA-4 therapy given earlier was allowed, and 40% had some. Three individuals attained partial responses, comprising one hepatocellular carcinoma case and two cutaneous melanoma cases. Whole-study findings and limits: At 0.1 to 3.0 mg/kg, CD4+ and CD8+ blood T cells expanded clonally by week 6. The antigens recognized by the expanded peripheral T cells, that is their antigen specificity, were not determined.

The sample holds a few counts of this clone. Its target is not known. V dropped 4 bases and J dropped 3 bases, with 21 bases sitting between them. This CDR3 spans 17 amino acids. Germline V gene data show CDR1 as LGHNA and CDR2 as YSLEER. Repertoires were generated with immunoSEQ multiplex PCR, while TCRdb's copy carries only in-frame clones and drops some. The repertoire has some 74,000 clones, roughly four fifths of them found once; the top ten carry 5%. Sequencing used CD4+ or CD8+ T cells sorted from blood, obtained in a trial of the OX40 agonist ivuxolimab. This rearrangement joins TRBV4-3 to TRBJ1-1; TRBD1 might be the D (6 bases). The receptor was isolated from an adult with an advanced solid tumor such as melanoma, head and neck, liver or kidney cancer. The CDR3 is CASSPQVGQFWDTEAFF. The CDR3 nucleotides are TGCGCCAGCAGCCCGCAAGTAGGACAGTTTTGGGACACTGAAGCTTTCTTT.